These 19 T cell receptor beta chains share one sample of origin, sequenced in a study of shared clonotypes between healthy human individuals. Produced via immunoSEQ multiplex PCR; TCRdb's table is partial and in-frame only. The sample shows 1,400,000 or so clones, just under 99% of them seen only once. The specimen was naive CD4+ T cells sorted from blood. Subset: CD45RA+ positively selected. The receptors were sampled from a man aged 25-45 years in good health.

The rearrangement uses TRBV14 and TRBJ2-2; weak D call: TRBD1 (5 bases). The length of the CDR3 is 16 residues. Trimming cost V 2 bases and J 0 bases, with 10 bases left between them. CDR1 and CDR2 (germline): SGHDN, FVKESK. The CDR3 DNA is TGTGCCAGCAGCCAATACAGGAGAGCGAACACCGGGGAGCTGTTTTTT. Its protein is CASSQYRRANTGELFF. Filled out from reference TRBV14 and TRBJ2-2, the complete variable domain reads EAGVTQFPSHSVIEKGQTVTLRCDPISGHDNLYWYRRVMGKEIKFLLHFVKESKQDESGMPNNRFLAERTGGTYSTLKVQPAELEDSGVYFCASSQYRRANTGELFFGEGSRLTVL.

The chain is built from TRBV28 and TRBJ2-7; TRBD1 matches at 12 bases. Germline V lookup: CDR1 MDHEN, CDR2 SYDVKM. V trimming: 5 bases; J trimming: 5 bases; junction bases outside the gene matches: 7. CDR3 size: 15 residues. The DNA of the CDR3 is TGTGCCAGCAGTGGGACAGGGGGCCTTGGTGACGAGCAGTACTTC. Its protein is CASSGTGGLGDEQYF.

The chain has TRBV7-9 and TRBJ1-1; tentatively, D is TRBD1 (6 bases). CDR3 length equals 15 residues. Trimming took 5 bases from V and 1 from J, leaving 14 bases between them. The germline CDR1 and CDR2 sequences are SEHNR and FQNEAQ (reference sequence). In DNA form, the CDR3 reads TGTGCCAGCAGCCGGACAGCATTGGAGAACACTGAAGCTTTCTTT. Translation gives CASSRTALENTEAFF.

Only one count was recorded for this clone. The CDR3 nucleotides read TGTGCCAGCAGCTTGGAGGGATCTCATCAGCCCCAGCATTTT. This sequence encodes CASSLEGSHQPQHF. The J gene is TRBJ1-5, the V gene TRBV5-4, with unresolved D. This CDR3 spans 14 amino acids. CDR1 and CDR2 from the germline V gene are SGHNT and YYREEE (reference sequence). Deletions cut 0 bases from V and 5 bases from J, with 9 bases between. Complete variable domain (other parts from reference TRBV5-4 and TRBJ1-5): ETGVTQSPTHLIKTRGQQVTLRCSSQSGHNTVSWYQQALGQGPQFIFQYYREEENGRGNFPPRFSGLQFPNYSSELNVNALELDDSALYLCASSLEGSHQPQHFGDGTRLSIL.

Comment on this clone: This specimen includes other DNA sequences encoding the same CDR3. The chain is built from TRBV4-3 and TRBJ2-1; D remains unclear. There are 13 residues in the CDR3. V was clipped by 1 base and J by 3 bases, with 4 bases between them. Germline V gene sequence: CDR1 LGHNA, CDR2 YSLEER. The CDR3 region is CASSQGSYNEQFF. Written as DNA, the CDR3 is TGCGCCAGCAGCCAAGGAAGCTACAATGAGCAGTTCTTC.

As regards this clone: Other DNA sequences in the sample encode the same CDR3. The chain has TRBV5-1 and TRBJ2-1, with TRBD2 matching over 8 bases. Germline trimming cut 4 bases from V and 2 bases from J; bases unmatched to any gene: 5. Germline V lookup: CDR1 SGHRS, CDR2 YFSETQ. The CDR3 covers 15 residues. The CDR3 nucleotides read TGCGCCAGCAGCACAACTAGCGGCACCTACAATGAGCAGTTCTTC. Translation: CASSTTSGTYNEQFF.

The chain recombines TRBV6-5 with TRBJ2-7; weak D call: TRBD2 (5 bases). Germline CDR1 reads MNHEY; CDR2 reads SVGAGI. V gave up 7 bases and J gave up 5 bases, with 18 bases separating them. This CDR3 is 14 amino acids long. The CDR3 loop reads CASKEGRRVHEQYF. The CDR3 region has the DNA TGTGCCAGCAAGGAAGGGAGAAGGGTCCACGAGCAGTACTTC.

The chain carries TRBV7-9 and TRBJ1-1, with a possible D match to TRBD1 (5 bases). CDR3 length: 13 amino acids. V was shortened by 5 bases and J by 11 bases, with 18 bases between the two germline ends. The germline gives CDR1 SEHNR, CDR2 FQNEAQ (reference sequence). Written as DNA, the CDR3 is TGTGCCAGCAGCACCGGGGGATTAGTACGGGCTTTCTTT. Protein product: CASSTGGLVRAFF.

This clone was seen just once. V is TRBV7-2 and J is TRBJ2-5, with TRBD2 identical over 7 bases. Germline loops: CDR1 SGHTA, CDR2 FQGNSA. V gave up 3 bases and J gave up 4 bases; unmatched junction bases: 11. CDR3 size: 16 residues. CDR3 in amino acids: CASSFGPGLPLETQYF. CDR3 sequence (DNA): TGTGCCAGCAGCTTCGGACCGGGACTACCTCTAGAGACCCAGTACTTC.

The rearrangement joins TRBV14 to TRBJ2-5; 14 positions agree with TRBD2. The CDR3 totals 16 residues. With V trimmed by 4 bases and J by 5 bases, 6 bases remained unmatched. Germline values: CDR1 SGHDN, CDR2 FVKESK. DNA for the CDR3: TGTGCCAGCAGCCCCCGGGGACTAGCGGGAGTGGAGACCCAGTACTTC. Residues: CASSPRGLAGVETQYF. The entire variable domain, with the rest obtained from reference TRBV14 and TRBJ2-5, is as follows: EAGVTQFPSHSVIEKGQTVTLRCDPISGHDNLYWYRRVMGKEIKFLLHFVKESKQDESGMPNNRFLAERTGGTYSTLKVQPAELEDSGVYFCASSPRGLAGVETQYFGPGTRLLVL.

For this clone: Other nucleotide sequences from this sample produce the same CDR3. V and J are TRBV18 and TRBJ2-7; D call uncertain. The V and J ends lost 3 bases and 1 base respectively, with 7 bases between them. From germline, CDR1 is KGHSH and CDR2 LQKENI. The CDR3 covers 13 residues. The CDR3 spells CASSPAESYEQYF. The CDR3 DNA reads TGTGCCAGCTCACCGGCAGAGTCCTACGAGCAGTACTTC.

The DNA of the CDR3 is TGCAGCGGGCGACAGGGGATGGACCAGCCCCAGCATTTT. This encodes CSGRQGMDQPQHF. The chain links TRBV29-1 to TRBJ1-5; 8 bases fit TRBD1. The ends lost 7 bases at V and 7 bases at J; junction bases unmatched: 9. This CDR3 has 13 residues. Germline CDR1 and CDR2: SQVTM and ANQGSEA. The entire variable domain, with the rest obtained from reference TRBV29-1 and TRBJ1-5, is as follows: SAVISQKPSRDICQRGTSLTIQCQVDSQVTMMFWYRQQPGQSLTLIATANQGSEATYESGFVIDKFPISRPNLTFSTLTVSNMSPEDSSIYLCSGRQGMDQPQHFGDGTRLSIL.

V and J are TRBV27 and TRBJ2-3; TRBD1 aligns across 9 bases. The CDR3 runs 14 residues. Per the germline V gene, CDR1 is MNHEY and CDR2 is SMNVEV (reference sequence). J was trimmed by 6 bases and V by 5 bases; bases with no gene match: 6. CDR3 sequence (DNA): TGTGCCAGCAGTCCCTGGACAGGGGAGGATACGCAGTATTTT. Translated, it gives CASSPWTGEDTQYF.

This chain joins TRBV11-2 and TRBJ2-3, with D perhaps TRBD1 or TRBD2 (5 bases each). The germline V gene has CDR1 SGHAT and CDR2 FQNNGV. The germline V and J ends were trimmed by 2 bases and 1 base, with 10 bases remaining between them. This CDR3 contains 15 residues. Written as DNA, the CDR3 is TGTGCCAGCAGCTTAATGAGGGGACGCACAGATACGCAGTATTTT. It codes for CASSLMRGRTDTQYF.

The chain carries TRBV9 and TRBJ2-7; 9 bases align to TRBD1. This CDR3 spans 15 amino acids. V dropped 2 bases and J dropped 5; count of bases not matched to a gene: 8. The germline CDR1 and CDR2 sequences are SGDLS and YYNGEE. Here the CDR3 DNA reads TGTGCCAGCAGCGTCCTCCGGGACAGGGTCAACGAGCAGTACTTC. Encoded protein: CASSVLRDRVNEQYF.

This chain connects TRBV10-2 to TRBJ2-7; TRBD1 matches at 9 bases. The CDR3 runs to 13 residues. After removal of 8 bases from V and 6 bases from J, the junction contained 8 bases not matched to a gene. Germline V gene sequence: CDR1 WSHSY, CDR2 SAAADI. The CDR3 protein is CASRGQGSGEQYF. CDR3 nucleotides: TGCGCCAGCCGGGGACAGGGTTCGGGCGAGCAGTACTTC.

The chain links TRBV21-1 to TRBJ1-4. TRBV21-1 is deemed a pseudogene. CDR3 size: 15 residues. DNA of the CDR3: TGTGCCAGCAGCAAGGAGGGACACTATAATGAAAAACTGTTTTTT. Translating it yields CASSKEGHYNEKLFF.

V is TRBV7-8 and J is TRBJ1-2, with no clear D. V lost 5 bases and J 1 base, leaving 5 bases between the germline ends. CDR3 length: 12 residues. CDR1 and CDR2 (germline): SGHVS, FQNEAQ. CDR3 nucleotides: TGTGCCAGCAGCCCGGATAACTATGGCTACACCTTC. Protein sequence: CASSPDNYGYTF.

This chain uses TRBV5-3 with TRBJ2-6; 7 bases align to TRBD1. TRBV5-3 carries the ORF label, with uncertain function. There are 17 residues in the CDR3. The V gene end was trimmed by 8 bases and the J gene end by 1 base; junction bases not matched to a gene: 12. CDR3 bases: TGTGCCAGTACCATCGGGACAGCCCTGTCTGGGGCCAACGTCCTGACTTTC. It yields the protein CASTIGTALSGANVLTF.